A single sample gave rise to the 8 T cell receptor beta chains below, sequenced in a study of T cells after yellow fever vaccination (dated by TCRdb to the late 2010s). Per the publication, the treatment or condition label means: live attenuated yellow fever vaccine strain. The method was 5' RACE. Data came from an Illumina NovaSeq 6000. TCRdb trimmed the raw reads at Q25, called clones with MiXCR and kept productive beta chains. Rows matching on CDR3 protein sequence are summarized as one entry with the most common DNA and genes. The sample has about 340,000 distinct CDR3 sequences on record, approximately 12% of them singletons. More than 3% of the sample belongs to the ten largest clones. Sequencing was performed on CD4+ T cells sorted from PBMCs, taken 15 days after the yellow fever booster vaccination. The receptors shown here come from a man younger than 35 who received the YFV17D yellow fever vaccine.

This clonotype was counted only a few times. The chain carries TRBV21-1 and TRBJ2-5; the table's D call of TRBD1 was not tested on the DNA. TRBV21-1 is flagged as a pseudogene. The CDR3 loop spans 14 amino acids. DNA for the CDR3: TGTGCCAGCACCATAGGGGGCTGTCAAGAGACCCAGTACTTC. Its protein product is CASTIGGCQETQYF.

This clonotype was picked up a small number of times. The V gene is TRBV7-9, the J gene TRBJ1-5; D uncertain. V lost 2 bases to trimming and J lost 6 bases, with 8 bases between them. CDR1 is SEHNR, CDR2 FQNEAQ, per germline (reference sequence). The CDR3 loop spans 13 amino acids. This CDR3 reads CASSLMGAQPQHF. CDR3 bases: TGTGCCAGCAGCTTAATGGGTGCTCAGCCCCAGCATTTT.

In this sample, this clonotype turned up a few times. The rearrangement joins TRBV20-1 to TRBJ1-1; D may be TRBD1 (6 bases). CDR1 is DFQATT and CDR2 is SNEGSKA in the germline V gene (reference sequence). The CDR3 consists of 13 residues. Deletions cut 6 bases from V and 5 bases from J, with 16 bases between. The CDR3 loop is CSARAGAGTEAFF. In DNA, the CDR3 is TGCAGTGCCCGGGCAGGGGCAGGGACTGAAGCTTTCTTT.

Here the CDR3 reads CASSVTGAATEAFF. DNA for the CDR3: TGTGCCAGTAGTGTGACAGGGGCGGCCACTGAAGCTTTCTTT. The chain employs TRBV19 and TRBJ1-1; 8 positions agree with TRBD1. The CDR3 sequence is 14 residues long. Per germline, CDR1 LNHDA and CDR2 SQIVND (reference sequence). Losses at the gene ends were 5 bases for V and 4 bases for J; bases not matched to a gene: 6.

This clonotype was seen a few times. This rearrangement joins TRBV5-4 to TRBJ2-5; D is unclear. Germline CDR1 SGHNT, CDR2 YYREEE (reference sequence). The CDR3 runs 13 residues. Trimming stripped 4 bases from V and 7 bases from J, with 14 bases between. The CDR3 sequence is CASSNSVVGTQYF. For the CDR3, the DNA is TGTGCCAGCAGCAACAGCGTAGTGGGGACCCAGTACTTC.

This clonotype was seen a few times. This rearrangement joins TRBV10-3 to TRBJ1-3; no firm D call. V dropped 4 bases and J dropped 4 bases, with 5 bases sitting between them. The germline gives CDR1 ENHRY, CDR2 SYGVKD. CDR3 length: 12 residues. DNA of the CDR3: TGTGCCATCAGTGTAACCGGAAACACCATATATTTT. Residues: CAISVTGNTIYF.

This clonotype has ten or more counts. The chain couples TRBV12-3 or TRBV12-4 to TRBJ1-5; D might be TRBD1 (5 bases). V lost 4 bases to trimming and J lost 4 bases, with 14 bases between them. The length of the CDR3 is 15 residues. The DNA for the CDR3 is TGTGCCAGCAGTTCGGGGGGGAACGAAAATCAGCCCCAGCATTTT. Encoded protein: CASSSGGNENQPQHF.

At least ten counts were recorded for this clonotype. The chain couples TRBV10-2 to TRBJ2-3, with 9 bases that match TRBD2. Germline V lookup: CDR1 WSHSY, CDR2 SAAADI. This CDR3 has 15 amino acids. V lost 4 bases and J lost 4; bases outside the gene matches: 6. The CDR3 is CASSAPSGVSDTQYF. The CDR3, as DNA: TGCGCCAGCAGTGCCCCTAGCGGGGTCTCAGATACGCAGTATTTT.